This record covers a single TCR beta chain. The antigen remains unidentified. The germline V gene encodes CDR1 DFQATT and CDR2 SNEGSKA (reference sequence). The length of the CDR3 is 10 residues. The V end was cut by 6 bases, the J end by 7 bases, with 9 bases between. Donors consisted of healthy bone marrow donors. This sample was taken from a study of cytomegalovirus exposure and HLA in healthy donors. Study results and caveats: Association with HLA alleles at 0.05 false discovery rate was found for around 15,000 TCR beta sequences in a later analysis. The study found most TCR sequences rare, yet found some public TCRs in many donors. When presence/absence was analysed, sequencing depth was taken to be roughly uniform across donors.

Primers included in the PCR were 60 Vbeta and 13 Jbeta primers. TCRdb keeps only in-frame clones here, not all; method: immunoSEQ multiplex PCR. This table has 140,000 to 150,000 clones, 80% appearing once. The specimen was PBMCs. The V gene is TRBV20-1, the J gene TRBJ1-2; D call uncertain. The clonotype was recovered from a man in his forties or fifties in good health and CMV-seronegative. The CDR3 sequence: CSAWRAGYTF. In nucleotides, the CDR3 is TGCAGTGCCTGGCGGGCTGGCTACACCTTC.